This passage covers 25 T cell receptor beta chains from one sample sequenced in a study of Graves' ophthalmopathy and Graves' hyperthyroidism. From RNA, the CDR3 regions of TCR beta chains were amplified and sequenced. First-round RT-PCR with HTBI primers preceded a second-round multiplex PCR. TCRdb used MiXCR to reprocess the multiplex PCR reads, holding one entry per CDR3 protein. The sample includes roughly 1.1 million distinct CDR3 sequences, less than 45% of them seen just once. Sequencing input: peripheral blood or thyroid tissue (not recorded which). Every receptor here comes from an adult man with Graves' hyperthyroidism.

This clonotype was seen only a few times. The V and J genes are TRBV12-3 or TRBV12-4 and TRBJ1-1; possible D gene TRBD1, 5 bases. V was cut by 6 bases and J by 8 bases, with 16 bases left in between. The length of the CDR3 is 13 residues. As DNA, the CDR3 is TGTGCCAGCAGGGGACGGGGCTCCAGGGAAGCTTTCTTT. Amino acid sequence: CASRGRGSREAFF.

This clonotype showed up just a few times. The V call is TRBV6-6, the J call TRBJ2-7; perhaps D is TRBD1 or TRBD2 (5 bases each). Trimming left V 5 bases short and J 4 bases short, with 15 bases between. CDR3 size: 14 residues. The germline gives CDR1 MNHNY, CDR2 SVGAGI (reference sequence). In nucleotides, the CDR3 is TGTGCCAGCAGTGAAGCCAACGGGGCATACGAGCAGTACTTC. Protein sequence: CASSEANGAYEQYF.

V usage is TRBV5-1 and J usage is TRBJ2-7; the match to TRBD2 covers 10 bases. Trimming removed 1 base from V and 6 bases from J; junction bases left unmatched: 4. Germline values: CDR1 SGHRS, CDR2 YFSETQ. The CDR3 has 14 residues. The CDR3 here is CASSLRSSGGEQYF. The CDR3 DNA is TGCGCCAGCAGCTTGAGGTCTAGCGGGGGCGAGCAGTACTTC.

V gene TRBV7-9 combines with J gene TRBJ1-4; no clear D gene. Germline V gene lookup returns CDR1 SEHNR and CDR2 FQNEAQ (reference sequence). Trimming took 3 bases from V and 6 from J, leaving 14 bases between them. The CDR3 covers 15 residues. The DNA of the CDR3 is TGTGCCAGCAGCTTTGGCGACACTGAAGATGAAAAACTGTTTTTT. This codes for CASSFGDTEDEKLFF.

This rearrangement joins TRBV4-3 to TRBJ2-7; D remains unclear. This CDR3 comprises 13 residues. The V gene's germline CDR1 is LGHNA and CDR2 YSLEER. With 0 bases removed from V and 6 bases from J, the gap between germline ends came to 9 bases. The CDR3 nucleotides read TGCGCCAGCAGCCAAGATAGAGTTTTCGAGCAGTACTTC. Translation: CASSQDRVFEQYF.

The J gene is TRBJ2-5, the V gene TRBV10-3; the D gene is possibly TRBD1 (6 bases). The CDR3 loop spans 13 amino acids. The V gene's germline CDR1 is ENHRY and CDR2 SYGVKD. The CDR3 region is CARDPTGVETQYF. In DNA form, the CDR3 reads TGTGCTAGAGACCCGACAGGCGTGGAGACCCAGTACTTC.

There are a few counts of this clonotype. An end of the junction differs from the germline gene, which may be a read error. The chain uses TRBV10-2 and TRBJ2-5; TRBD1 agrees at 7 bases. The CDR3 is 16 residues long. The germline V gene has CDR1 WSHSY and CDR2 SAAADI. The CDR3 bases are TGTGCCAGCAGTCCTGCCCACACAGGGGACCAAGAGACCCAGTACTTC. Protein: CASSPAHTGDQETQYF.

The table lists this clonotype with a few counts. This rearrangement joins TRBV6-5 to TRBJ2-7; TRBD1 is a possible D gene (6 bases). This CDR3 comprises 14 residues. The germline gives CDR1 MNHEY, CDR2 SVGAGI. V was clipped by 4 bases and J by 3 bases, with 13 bases between them. The CDR3 region has the DNA TGTGCCAGCAGTTTGGCCACAGGGATCTACGAGCAGTACTTC. Residues: CASSLATGIYEQYF.

Ten or more counts support this clonotype. The rearrangement joins TRBV7-9 to TRBJ1-2; tentative D call: TRBD1 (6 bases). Germline CDR1 is SEHNR and CDR2 is FQNEAQ (reference sequence). This CDR3 region has 13 residues. The V and J ends lost 1 base and 8 bases respectively, with 11 bases between them. The CDR3 region has the DNA TGTGCCAGCAGCTTAGGACAGGATAGCGGCTACACCTTC. This codes for CASSLGQDSGYTF. The full variable domain, its missing parts supplied by reference TRBV7-9 and TRBJ1-2, is DTGVSQNPRHKITKRGQNVTFRCDPISEHNRLYWYRQTLGQGPEFLTYFQNEAQLEKSRLLSDRFSAERPKGSFSTLEIQRTEQGDSAMYLCASSLGQDSGYTFGSGTRLTVV.

This chain uses TRBV7-3 with TRBJ1-5; TRBD1 aligns across 7 bases. V shed 3 bases and J 7 bases; nucleotides not matched to a gene: 6. The CDR3 consists of 14 residues. The germline V gene encodes CDR1 SGHTA and CDR2 FQGTGA. For the CDR3, the DNA is TGTGCCAGCAGCTTGACAGGGCCTGAACAGCCCCAGCATTTT. Its translation: CASSLTGPEQPQHF. Combining the CDR3 with reference TRBV7-3 and TRBJ1-5 gives the whole variable domain GAGVSQTPSNKVTEKGKYVELRCDPISGHTALYWYRQSLGQGPEFLIYFQGTGAADDSGLPNDRFFAVRPEGSVSTLKIQRTERGDSAVYLCASSLTGPEQPQHFGDGTRLSIL.

The chain links TRBV2 to TRBJ1-5, with 7 bases fitting TRBD1. CDR1 is SNHLY and CDR2 is FYNNEI in the germline V gene. V gave up 6 bases and J gave up 11 bases; unmatched junction bases: 22. The CDR3 contains 17 residues. The CDR3 protein is CASRPIAGGGPSETQHF. As DNA, the CDR3 is TGTGCCAGCAGGCCTATAGCAGGGGGGGGGCCCTCGGAGACCCAGCATTTT. The full variable domain, with the rest looked up from reference TRBV2 and TRBJ1-5, is EPEVTQTPSHQVTQMGQEVILRCVPISNHLYFYWYRQILGQKVEFLVSFYNNEISEKSEIFDDQFSVERPDGSNFTLKIRSTKLEDSAMYFCASRPIAGGGPSETQHFGDGTRLSIL.

This clonotype was counted ten times or more. The V and J genes are TRBV20-1 and TRBJ2-2; 11 nucleotides line up with TRBD2. The CDR3 consists of 17 residues. Germline CDR1 and CDR2: DFQATT and SNEGSKA (reference sequence). The trim removed 6 bases at V and 1 base at J, leaving 10 bases unmatched. CDR3 residues: CSAAPVGTSGNTGELFF. CDR3 DNA sequence: TGCAGTGCAGCCCCGGTTGGGACTAGCGGGAACACCGGGGAGCTGTTTTTT.

The CDR3 here is CASRVRGGKLFF. The CDR3 coding sequence is TGTGCCAGCAGAGTCAGGGGGGGAAAACTGTTTTTT. This chain links TRBV6-5 with TRBJ1-4; 7 bases agree with TRBD1. CDR1 and CDR2 from the germline V gene are MNHEY and SVGAGI. V was pared by 6 bases and J by 10 bases, with 5 bases of the junction left unmatched. There are 12 residues in the CDR3.

The chain combines TRBV12-3 or TRBV12-4 with TRBJ1-2; D is unresolved. V was cut by 6 bases and J by 2 bases, with 10 bases left in between. The CDR3 consists of 13 residues. The CDR3 sequence is CASSSWGNYGYTF. The CDR3 nucleotides are TGTGCCAGCAGCTCCTGGGGAAACTATGGCTACACCTTC.

This clonotype occurred many times. V is TRBV7-9 and J is TRBJ1-1; a possible D gene is TRBD1 (5 bases). The CDR3 runs to 14 residues. Trimming took off 7 bases at V and 4 bases at J, with 16 bases between the two ends. The germline V gene has CDR1 SEHNR and CDR2 FQNEAQ (reference sequence). In nucleotides, the CDR3 is TGTGCCAGCAAAAATTCAGACAGCCGCACTGAAGCTTTCTTT. Translation: CASKNSDSRTEAFF.

The chain links TRBV7-2 to TRBJ2-7; D may match TRBD1 or TRBD2 (5 bases each). The CDR3 is made up of 14 amino acids. Trimming shortened V by 8 bases and J by 9 bases, and 23 bases separated the two germline ends. Germline CDR1 SGHTA, CDR2 FQGNSA. CDR3 sequence reads: CASPLRGATRGQYF. CDR3 DNA sequence: TGTGCCAGCCCCCTACGGGGTGCAACAAGGGGGCAGTACTTC.

This rearrangement joins TRBV29-1 to TRBJ2-7; 11 bases align to TRBD2. The length of the CDR3 is 14 residues. CDR1 and CDR2 from the germline V gene are SQVTM and ANQGSEA. CDR3 loop: CSAELAGVSYEQYF. The DNA of the CDR3 is TGCAGTGCTGAACTAGCGGGAGTGTCCTACGAGCAGTACTTC.

In this sample, this clonotype turned up once. Being one base from a much bigger clone, this may be a read error. V is TRBV6-5 and J is TRBJ1-2; D unclear. The CDR3 is made up of 11 amino acids. Germline V lookup: CDR1 MNHEY, CDR2 SVGAGI. Trimming cost V 5 bases and J 7 bases, with 8 bases left between them. CDR3 sequence: CASSDDGGYTF. The CDR3, as DNA: TGTGCCAGCAGTGACGACGGTGGCTACACCTTC.

Regarding this clonotype: A read error may explain this, as a much larger clone is one base away. The chain joins TRBV7-9 to TRBJ2-5; TRBD1 aligns across 7 bases. This CDR3 region has 15 residues. With 4 bases clipped from V and 6 bases from J, the junction kept 11 bases outside the gene matches. Germline CDR1 reads SEHNR; CDR2 reads FQNEAQ (reference sequence). In nucleotides, the CDR3 is TGTGCCAGCAGCTCACGGACAGGTAGCGAGAAGACCCAGTACTTC. Amino acids: CASSSRTGSEKTQYF. Combining the CDR3 with reference TRBV7-9 and TRBJ2-5 gives the whole variable domain DTGVSQNPRHKITKRGQNVTFRCDPISEHNRLYWYRQTLGQGPEFLTYFQNEAQLEKSRLLSDRFSAERPKGSFSTLEIQRTEQGDSAMYLCASSSRTGSEKTQYFGPGTRLLVL.

This clonotype was detected many times. The chain employs TRBV20-1 and TRBJ1-4, with 8 bases identical to TRBD1. Germline trimming cut 8 bases from V and 3 bases from J; bases unmatched to any gene: 5. Germline-derived CDR1 and CDR2 are DFQATT and SNEGSKA (reference sequence). The CDR3 sequence is 13 residues long. CDR3: CSTDRVPNEKLFF. The CDR3 DNA sequence: TGCAGTACGGACAGGGTTCCTAATGAAAAACTGTTTTTT.

Ten or more counts support this clonotype. This chain connects TRBV12-3 or TRBV12-4 to TRBJ1-3; 7 bases agree with TRBD1. The CDR3 has 12 amino acids. The DNA of the CDR3 is TGTGCTACCCAGGGGGAAGGAAACACCATATATTTT. This gives the protein CATQGEGNTIYF.

This clonotype was recorded many times. The chain couples TRBV12-3 or TRBV12-4 to TRBJ1-2; possible D gene TRBD1, 6 bases. This CDR3 comprises 11 residues. The V end was cut by 7 bases, the J end by 8 bases, with 11 bases between. CDR3 DNA: TGTGCCAGCAAACAGGGAAGAGGCTACACCTTC. Protein sequence: CASKQGRGYTF.

J is TRBJ1-2 and V is TRBV5-1; 7 bases map to TRBD1. The V and J ends lost 3 bases and 8 bases, in that order; junction bases with no gene match: 10. Per the germline V gene, CDR1 is SGHRS and CDR2 is YFSETQ. This CDR3 comprises 14 residues. DNA of the CDR3: TGCGCCAGCAGCTCCACCGGGACAGTACGAGGCTACACCTTC. Protein sequence: CASSSTGTVRGYTF. Filled out from reference TRBV5-1 and TRBJ1-2, the complete variable domain reads KAGVTQTPRYLIKTRGQQVTLSCSPISGHRSVSWYQQTPGQGLQFLFEYFSETQRNKGNFPGRFSGRQFSNSRSEMNVSTLELGDSALYLCASSSTGTVRGYTFGSGTRLTVV.

This clonotype was seen more than once but under ten times. This chain links TRBV10-3 with TRBJ1-5; unclear D gene. CDR1 and CDR2 from the germline V gene are ENHRY and SYGVKD. The CDR3 length is 16 residues. V lost 2 bases and J 4 bases, leaving 15 bases between the germline ends. CDR3 sequence (DNA): TGTGCCATCAGTGAGGGTGGTGGGGTAGGTAATCAGCCCCAGCATTTT. Protein product: CAISEGGGVGNQPQHF.

The V call is TRBV18, the J call TRBJ2-7; D perhaps matches TRBD2 (6 bases). The V end was cut by 5 bases, the J end by 6 bases, with 14 bases between. Germline V gives CDR1 KGHSH, CDR2 LQKENI. The CDR3 length is 13 residues. Here the CDR3 DNA reads TGTGCCAGCTCAACGGGACTTCCAGCCGAGCAGTACTTC. Translation gives CASSTGLPAEQYF. The full variable domain, its missing parts supplied by reference TRBV18 and TRBJ2-7, is NAGVMQNPRHLVRRRGQEARLRCSPMKGHSHVYWYRQLPEEGLKFMVYLQKENIIDESGMPKERFSAEFPKEGPSILRIQQVVRGDSAAYFCASSTGLPAEQYFGPGTRLTVT.